This T cell receptor beta chain was obtained from a study of graft-versus-host responses after intestinal transplantation. Germline V lookup: CDR1 ENHRY, CDR2 SYGVKD. The V gene lost 1 base and the J gene lost 9 bases, with 13 bases spanning the gap. The CDR3 consists of 14 residues. The assay was immunoSEQ multiplex PCR, and TCRdb's table has in-frame clones only and misses some. This sample carries some 86,000 clones, about 93% of them seen once, and the ten largest clones take roughly 5.6%. As concerns this clone: Its cognate antigen is unknown.

This TCR came from a human donor who received an intestinal transplant. This material consisted of unstimulated CD8+ T cells sorted from spleen or lymph node cells, taken before intestinal transplant. The chain recombines TRBV10-3 with TRBJ1-5; TRBD1 is a possible D gene (5 bases). In DNA, the CDR3 is TGTGCCATCAGTGAGTGGGACCGCGGGTGGCCCCAGCATTTT. It translates to CAISEWDRGWPQHF.